The present T cell receptor (beta chain) was sequenced within a study of graft-versus-host responses after intestinal transplantation. Study summary: Recipients across the board were started on anti-thymocyte globulin induction, then kept on tacrolimus and steroids for about 3 years. Study observations and caveats: The study found high graft-versus-host to host-versus-graft clonal ratios in allografts of patients with graft-donor T cell macrochimerism. GvH clones turned up in recipient marrow; some had shown up first in ileum or blood.

The CDR3 extends over 15 amino acids. The V segment lost 8 bases and the J segment 4 bases; nucleotides outside the gene matches: 10. The germline gives CDR1 SGHVS, CDR2 FQNEAQ. TCRdb keeps only in-frame clones here, not all; method: immunoSEQ multiplex PCR. The profile shows roughly 69,000 clones, 90% of them singletons. Notes on this clone: Its antigen is unidentified.

The sequencing here drew on unstimulated CD8+ T cells sorted from spleen or lymph node cells, taken before transplant. The source of this sequence is a human donor who was the organ donor for an intestinal transplant. The V gene is TRBV7-8, the J gene TRBJ2-2; 7 nucleotides align to TRBD1. The CDR3 spells CASLTGTARTGELFF. CDR3 sequence (DNA): TGTGCCAGCCTTACCGGGACAGCGCGCACCGGGGAGCTGTTTTTT.